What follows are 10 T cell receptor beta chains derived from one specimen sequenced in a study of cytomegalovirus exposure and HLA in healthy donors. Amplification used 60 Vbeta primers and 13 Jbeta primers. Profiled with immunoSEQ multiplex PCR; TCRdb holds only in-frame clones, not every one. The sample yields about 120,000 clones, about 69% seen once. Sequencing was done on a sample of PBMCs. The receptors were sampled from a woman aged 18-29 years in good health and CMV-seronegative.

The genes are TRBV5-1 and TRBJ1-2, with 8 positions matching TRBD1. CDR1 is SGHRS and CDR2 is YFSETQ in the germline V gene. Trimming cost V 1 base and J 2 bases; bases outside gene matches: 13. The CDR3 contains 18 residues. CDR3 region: CASSLTRTGSIRNYGYTF. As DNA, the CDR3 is TGCGCCAGCAGCTTGACAAGGACAGGGTCAATCAGAAACTATGGCTACACCTTC. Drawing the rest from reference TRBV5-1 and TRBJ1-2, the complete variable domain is KAGVTQTPRYLIKTRGQQVTLSCSPISGHRSVSWYQQTPGQGLQFLFEYFSETQRNKGNFPGRFSGRQFSNSRSEMNVSTLELGDSALYLCASSLTRTGSIRNYGYTFGSGTRLTVV.

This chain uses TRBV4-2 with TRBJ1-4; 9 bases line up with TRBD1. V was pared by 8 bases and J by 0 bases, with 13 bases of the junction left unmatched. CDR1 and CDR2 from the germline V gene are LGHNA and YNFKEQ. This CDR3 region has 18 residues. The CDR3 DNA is TGTGCCAGCGGTCCAAGGGGGACAGGGATGACAACTAATGAAAAACTGTTTTTT. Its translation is CASGPRGTGMTTNEKLFF.

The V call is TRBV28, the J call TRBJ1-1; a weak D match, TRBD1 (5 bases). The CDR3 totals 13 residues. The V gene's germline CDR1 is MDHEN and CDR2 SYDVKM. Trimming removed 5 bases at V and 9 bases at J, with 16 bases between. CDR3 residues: CASSPGGARKAFF. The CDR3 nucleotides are TGTGCCAGCAGTCCGGGAGGGGCCCGCAAAGCTTTCTTT.

CDR3 DNA: TGTGCCAGCAGCATAGACAGGGCCCGGGAAAAACTGTTTTTT. Translating it yields CASSIDRAREKLFF. The chain recombines TRBV28 with TRBJ1-4, with 7 positions matching TRBD1. V trimming: 6 bases; J trimming: 8 bases; junction bases outside the gene matches: 9. This CDR3 is 14 amino acids long. Germline V lookup: CDR1 MDHEN, CDR2 SYDVKM.

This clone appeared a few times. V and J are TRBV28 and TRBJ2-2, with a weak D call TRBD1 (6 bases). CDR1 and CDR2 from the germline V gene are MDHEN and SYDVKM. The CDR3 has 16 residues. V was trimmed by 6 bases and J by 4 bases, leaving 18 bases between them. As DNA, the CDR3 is TGTGCCAGCAGGCTTCAGGGGACACAGTTCACCGGGGAGCTGTTTTTT. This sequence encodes CASRLQGTQFTGELFF.

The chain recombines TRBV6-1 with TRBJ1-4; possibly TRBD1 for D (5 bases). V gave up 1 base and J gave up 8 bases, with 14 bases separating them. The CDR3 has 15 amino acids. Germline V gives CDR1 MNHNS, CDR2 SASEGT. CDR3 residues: CASSEGVWGDEKLFF. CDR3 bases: TGTGCCAGCAGTGAAGGCGTGTGGGGGGACGAAAAACTGTTTTTT.

The CDR3 sequence: CASSLAAGSRREQYF. The DNA for the CDR3 is TGTGCCAGCAGCTTAGCGGCGGGTTCAAGACGCGAGCAGTACTTC. The V gene is TRBV7-9, the J gene TRBJ2-7; D is perhaps TRBD2 (5 bases). V lost 0 bases to trimming and J lost 6 bases, with 15 bases between them. Germline CDR1 is SEHNR and CDR2 is FQNEAQ (reference sequence). The CDR3 loop spans 15 amino acids.

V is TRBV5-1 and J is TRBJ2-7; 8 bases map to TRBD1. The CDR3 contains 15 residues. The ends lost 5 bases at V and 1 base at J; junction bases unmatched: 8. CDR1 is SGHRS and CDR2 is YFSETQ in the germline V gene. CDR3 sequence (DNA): TGCGCCAGCAGGGTCCCGGGACAGGCATCCTACGAGCAGTACTTC. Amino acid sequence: CASRVPGQASYEQYF.

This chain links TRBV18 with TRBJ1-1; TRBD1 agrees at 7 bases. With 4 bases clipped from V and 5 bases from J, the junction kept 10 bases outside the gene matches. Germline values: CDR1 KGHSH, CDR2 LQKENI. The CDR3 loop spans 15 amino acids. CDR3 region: CASSQIPGGSTEAFF. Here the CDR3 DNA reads TGTGCCAGCTCACAGATTCCAGGGGGAAGTACTGAAGCTTTCTTT.

The CDR3 spells CASSQLASTDTQYF. DNA of the CDR3: TGTGCCAGCAGCCAACTAGCCTCCACAGATACGCAGTATTTT. This chain connects TRBV7-2 to TRBJ2-3; TRBD2 is a possible D gene (6 bases). CDR3 length equals 14 residues. With 5 bases removed from V and 2 bases from J, the gap between germline ends came to 11 bases. Germline values: CDR1 SGHTA, CDR2 FQGNSA.